The 15 T cell receptor beta chains below come from one sample, sequenced in a study of blood T cells in healthy people across ages. Primed by a sample-barcoded 5' primer and a J-beta primer mix, a second PCR proceeded for about 6 to 12 cycles. TCRdb re-called the 5' RACE reads with MiXCR, one entry per CDR3 protein. The sample includes approximately 800,000 distinct CDR3 sequences, 20% to 25% of them seen just once. These same records also appear under a second study, on T cells of mothers and their children.

Sequenced: blood. The receptors were gathered from a boy aged 10-17 years in good health.

This clonotype was seen a few times. The chain carries TRBV20-1 and TRBJ1-1; D ambiguous. The ends were cut back, 6 bases at V and 3 bases at J, with 20 bases in the middle. The germline V gene has CDR1 DFQATT and CDR2 SNEGSKA (reference sequence). This CDR3 has 15 residues. The CDR3 DNA reads TGCAGTGCCCCCTCTAACGGGTACATCCACACTGAAGCTTTCTTT. It yields the protein CSAPSNGYIHTEAFF.

This chain connects TRBV6-2 or TRBV6-3 to TRBJ2-1; maybe TRBD1 (6 bases). The germline V and J ends were trimmed by 8 bases and 4 bases, with 15 bases remaining between them. CDR1 and CDR2 (germline): MNHEY, SVGEGT. CDR3 size: 14 residues. CDR3 coding DNA: TGTGCCAGCGGAATTACAGGGTTTTACAATGAGCAGTTCTTC. Protein product: CASGITGFYNEQFF.

The chain employs TRBV28 and TRBJ1-1; no firm D call. CDR1 and CDR2 from the germline V gene are MDHEN and SYDVKM. Trimming removed 3 bases from V and 5 bases from J, with 10 bases in between. The CDR3 extends over 13 amino acids. This CDR3 reads CASSFNGMTEAFF. The CDR3 DNA reads as TGTGCCAGCAGTTTCAACGGGATGACTGAAGCTTTCTTT.

This clonotype was counted between two and nine times. The rearrangement links TRBV4-1 to TRBJ2-4, with 10 bases aligning to TRBD1. CDR1 MGHRA and CDR2 YSYEKL come from the germline V gene. V was clipped by 1 base and J by 8 bases; unmatched bases: 5. The CDR3 totals 15 residues. DNA for the CDR3: TGCGCCAGCAGCCAAGGCGGACAGGGGGGTTACATTCAGTACTTC. Amino acids: CASSQGGQGGYIQYF.

The V gene is TRBV6-2 or TRBV6-3, the J gene TRBJ2-5; D gene uncertain. The J call could be wrong; TRBJ2-7 is a better fit for the DNA end. The CDR3 consists of 15 residues. Per the germline V gene, CDR1 is MNHEY and CDR2 is SVGEGT. The CDR3 sequence: CASRRDTLGSYEQYF. In DNA, the CDR3 is TGTGCCAGCAGACGCGACACCCTAGGTTCGTACGAGCAGTACTTC.

This clonotype has more than one count but fewer than ten. One end of the junction fails to match germline, which may point to a read error. V and J are TRBV10-3 and TRBJ1-5; TRBD1 might be the D (5 bases). In germline, CDR1 is ENHRY, CDR2 SYGVKD. This CDR3 comprises 15 residues. CDR3 DNA sequence: TGTGCCATTAGTGATGACAGTCAAGTGTATCAGCCCCAGCATTTT. This translates into CAISDDSQVYQPQHF.

The J gene is TRBJ2-4, the V gene TRBV28; TRBD1 agrees at 7 bases. V trimming: 6 bases; J trimming: 10 bases; junction bases outside the gene matches: 12. Germline V gene data show CDR1 as MDHEN and CDR2 as SYDVKM. The CDR3 totals 14 residues. CDR3 amino acids: CASRRADRDLIQYF. CDR3 DNA sequence: TGTGCCAGCAGACGCGCCGACAGGGACCTAATTCAGTACTTC.

This chain links TRBV29-1 with TRBJ2-7; 10 nucleotides match TRBD2. The junction had 21 bases not matched to a gene; V was cut back by 6 bases and J by 7 bases. This CDR3 is 17 amino acids long. CDR1 and CDR2 from the germline V gene are SQVTM and ANQGSEA. The CDR3 DNA is TGCAGCGTCGTTGGTCTAGCGGGAGAGCCATCCTCGGGTGAGCAGTACTTC. The encoded protein is CSVVGLAGEPSSGEQYF.

This clonotype was seen more than once but under ten times. This rearrangement joins TRBV9 to TRBJ2-7; a possible D gene is TRBD1 (6 bases). Looked up from germline, CDR1 is SGDLS and CDR2 is YYNGEE. V lost 0 bases and J 5 bases, leaving 9 bases between the germline ends. The CDR3 is 13 residues long. The CDR3 here is CASSVEQGDEQYF. The DNA for the CDR3 is TGTGCCAGCAGCGTAGAACAGGGTGACGAGCAGTACTTC. The whole variable domain, remainder taken from reference TRBV9 and TRBJ2-7, is DSGVTQTPKHLITATGQRVTLRCSPRSGDLSVYWYQQSLDQGLQFLIQYYNGEERAKGNILERFSAQQFPDLHSELNLSSLELGDSALYFCASSVEQGDEQYFGPGTRLTVT.

This sequence joins TRBV7-2 and TRBJ1-2; a weak D match, TRBD1 (5 bases). Trimming pared 5 bases from V and 7 bases from J, leaving 17 bases between. Germline CDR1 is SGHTA and CDR2 is FQGNSA. This CDR3 has 14 amino acids. The CDR3 protein is CASSRLEGIGGYTF. CDR3 nucleotides: TGTGCCAGCAGCCGATTAGAGGGGATCGGTGGCTACACCTTC.

This clonotype was counted once. The chain carries TRBV29-1 and TRBJ2-3, with D maybe TRBD1 (5 bases). This CDR3 comprises 16 residues. The V end lost 3 bases, the J end lost 5 bases, and 21 bases lay between the germline ends. Germline assignment: CDR1 SQVTM and CDR2 ANQGSEA. The CDR3 coding sequence is TGCAGCGTTGAGGTGGGATGGGGCCGGGTGAAAGATACGCAGTATTTT. Its translation is CSVEVGWGRVKDTQYF.

The gene calls are TRBV28 and TRBJ2-7; D possibly corresponds to TRBD1 (6 bases). Germline-derived CDR1 and CDR2 are MDHEN and SYDVKM. Trimming left V 5 bases short and J 3 bases short, with 23 bases between. This CDR3 is 17 amino acids long. CDR3 loop: CASSTIRTVSRVYEQYF. In DNA form, the CDR3 reads TGTGCCAGCAGTACCATACGGACAGTTTCCCGAGTCTACGAGCAGTACTTC.

The rearrangement links TRBV29-1 to TRBJ1-1; D gene uncertain. Germline CDR1 SQVTM, CDR2 ANQGSEA. This CDR3 spans 11 amino acids. The germline V and J ends were trimmed by 6 bases and 11 bases, with 16 bases remaining between them. The CDR3 bases are TGCAGCGTCCAATACGGAGGGATTGCTTTCTTT. Its protein product is CSVQYGGIAFF. The full variable domain, completed using reference TRBV29-1 and TRBJ1-1, is SAVISQKPSRDICQRGTSLTIQCQVDSQVTMMFWYRQQPGQSLTLIATANQGSEATYESGFVIDKFPISRPNLTFSTLTVSNMSPEDSSIYLCSVQYGGIAFFGQGTRLTVV.

The chain joins TRBV29-1 to TRBJ2-1, with D possibly matching TRBD1 (6 bases). Germline-derived CDR1 and CDR2 are SQVTM and ANQGSEA. CDR3 length equals 16 residues. Between the trimmed V and J ends, which lost 3 bases and 2 bases, there was a span of 17 bases. The CDR3 DNA sequence: TGCAGCGTTGATCATGAGGCAGGGGTTACCTACAATGAGCAGTTCTTC. Translating it yields CSVDHEAGVTYNEQFF.

This clonotype was seen a few times. The chain joins TRBV4-3 to TRBJ2-1, with D unresolved. The DNA matches TRBJ2-5 better at its end, which makes the J call doubtful. CDR3 length equals 14 residues. The germline V gene encodes CDR1 LGHNA and CDR2 YSLEER. CDR3 residues: CASSQFREEETQYF. DNA of the CDR3: TGCGCCAGCAGCCAATTCAGAGAAGAAGAGACCCAGTACTTC.